The sequence of this T cell receptor (beta chain) was determined in a study of shared clonotypes between healthy human individuals (TCRdb year 2020). The study in broad terms: A few men and two women, aged 18 to 49 years, made up the cohort. The study deeply sequenced blood TCR repertoires of five healthy adults to estimate repertoire size and the extent of clonotype sharing between individuals. Libraries were prepared and TCR repertoires were sequenced by different laboratories using diverse techniques, in order to increase sequencing depth and limit assay-specific biases. Each donor's leukapheresis produced roughly between roughly 0.9 and 8.9 billion PBMCs.

TCR CDR3 regions were amplified from genomic DNA by multiplex PCR using the deep immunoSEQ assay. Extracted genomic DNA from each cell subset was spread evenly across all wells of several immunoSEQ 96-well plates, with each plate serving as a replicate. Each replicate PCR for unsorted PBMC received 300 to 350 ng genomic DNA, equal to tens of thousands of T cell genomes. Unsorted PBMC genomic DNA was sequenced across ten immunoSEQ deep assay plates. Purified libraries were quantified with a Qubit 3.0 fluorometer, sized on a Bioanalyzer 2100, and re-quantified with the KAPA Library Quantification kit. Each immunoSEQ 96-well plate was sequenced on its own single-read 150-cycle Illumina NextSeq 550 flow cell. The authors processed their data as follows. Because the immunoSEQ output held only junctional sequences and lacked quality scores, the filtering could not match the filtering applied to full-length reads. Sequences were annotated with PyIR, a Python wrapper for IgBLAST v1.9, using IMGT germline references to assign V/J genes and CDR3. Any read was removed if the V/J assignment was weak (E-value above 1e-6), the CDR3 was missing, or the read contained stop codons, out-of-frame junctions, or ambiguous translated residues. V3J clonotypes were defined as sequences sharing the same inferred V gene, J gene, and CDR3 amino acid sequence. To compute the percentage overlap between repertoires, the number of shared unique clonotypes was divided by the size of the smaller repertoire. RTK rarefaction, the Chao1 estimator, and Recon v2.1 estimates of unobserved clonotypes were used to assess repertoire richness. The clones in this table, taken by TCRdb from immuneACCESS, are in-frame only. Not every clone is retained; where verified, under half of the shortfall comes from an unresolved V gene, and the cause of the rest is unknown. V, J and clone size reflect that table, while D and trimming were determined from the DNA. This sample has approximately 500,000 clones in its table, and about four fifths of those were observed once. 10% to 15% of the sample goes to the ten largest clones.

V lost 1 base and J lost 6 bases; the stretch between them is 15 bases long. In the germline V gene, CDR1 corresponds to LGHNA and CDR2 to YSLEER. The CDR3, cysteine through phenylalanine, is 16 amino acids long. The retained sequence is limited to the CDR3, 48 bases, with the frame set at the first base. The donors were healthy, HIV-negative adults with no recently reported acute infections or vaccinations. Only Caucasian adults living in Nashville, Tennessee, USA were represented among the donors. For unsorted samples, some 90 million PBMCs were counted and genomic DNA was extracted with the QIAamp DNA Blood Mini kit. Blood was obtained by leukapheresis, after which PBMCs were separated by Ficoll-Histopaque density gradient centrifugation and cryopreserved in liquid nitrogen vapor phase. About this clone itself: Which antigen it targets is not known. It has no much larger one-base neighbor in the sample; base qualities were not kept.

Paper-wide results and their limitations: The small number of donors limited the genetic and exposure-history diversity represented. Sampling was limited to blood, and TCR repertoires in tissue likely differ from TCR repertoires in blood. Pairwise subsampling led to the expectation that sequencing depth would affect the degree of clonotype sharing among donors.

The rearrangement joined TRBV4-3 to TRBJ1-4; TRBD1 could be the D gene, as 6 bases match. This clonotype originated in a woman between 40 and 50 years old in good health. Some clones in this sample may be carry-over from other donors' samples. Sequenced sample: PBMCs. The CDR3 protein sequence reads: CASSQALGGRDEKLFF. The bases read TGCGCCAGCAGCCAAGCGTTGGGGGGCAGAGATGAAAAACTGTTTTTT.